Listed below are T cell receptor beta chains from one sample, sequenced in a study of T-cell reconstitution after alpha-beta-depleted transplantation in children. TCRdb passed the PCR reads through MiXCR, listing each CDR3 protein once. The sample lists about 980,000 distinct CDR3 sequences; about 26% were seen once. The specimen comprised PBMCs, mostly from graft donor cells, sampled 360 days after TCRalphabeta/CD19-depleted stem cell transplant. All receptors come from a boy younger than two who had a stem cell transplant for SCID, so the T cells may come from the graft donor. The CDR3 runs from the conserved cysteine through the conserved F or W. D genes are given only for firm matches. The listing skips clone size in some rows; elsewhere it reads once, few, many or a size class.

d_call,j_call,clone_size,v_call,cdr3_nt,cdr3_aa
.,TRBJ2-5,.,TRBV13,TGTGCCAGCAGCTTATGGGCCGGAGCGCTACAAGAGACCCAGTACTTC,CASSLWAGALQETQYF
TRBD2,TRBJ2-1,.,TRBV3-1,TGTGCCAGCAGCCAAGTTGGAGCGGGGGGACGGAATGAGCAGTTCTTC,CASSQVGAGGRNEQFF
TRBD1,TRBJ2-7,.,TRBV5-1,TGCGCCAGCAGCTCTGGGGACAGACCGGCCGAGCAGTACTTC,CASSSGDRPAEQYF
.,TRBJ2-5,.,TRBV6-6,TGTGCCAGCAGTTTAAAGGAAGAGACCCAGTACTTC,CASSLKEETQYF
.,TRBJ1-6,few,TRBV12-3/TRBV12-4,TGTGCCAGCAGTAGATCGGACAGACGATATTCACCCCTCCACTTT,CASSRSDRRYSPLHF
.,TRBJ2-4,.,TRBV20-1,TGCAGTGCTAGAGGCCTGGGGCTTATCGGAAACATTCAGTACTTC,CSARGLGLIGNIQYF
.,TRBJ2-5,few,TRBV16,TGTGCCAGCAGCCAAATAACAGGATTACCGCAAGAGACCCAGTACTTC,CASSQITGLPQETQYF
.,TRBJ2-3,.,TRBV5-1,TGCGCCAGCAGCTTGGCCGGGGGAAACTTGGGCACAGATACGCAGTATTTT,CASSLAGGNLGTDTQYF
TRBD2,TRBJ2-7,.,TRBV12-3/TRBV12-4,TGTGCCAGCAGTCGGACTAGCGGGGGGAATTACGAGCAGTACTTC,CASSRTSGGNYEQYF
TRBD1,TRBJ1-4,.,TRBV4-2,TGTGCCAGCAGCCAAGTTTCAACAGGGGGCGCTTATGAAAAACTGTTTTTT,CASSQVSTGGAYEKLFF
TRBD2,TRBJ2-6,.,TRBV4-1,TGCGCCAGCAGCTTGTGGGGGGGACCTGGGGCCAACGTCCTGACTTTC,CASSLWGGPGANVLTF
.,TRBJ2-3,.,TRBV20-1,TGCAGTGCTAGAGATTGGGCGGGGAGGGATACGCAGTATTTT,CSARDWAGRDTQYF
TRBD1,TRBJ2-7,.,TRBV5-1,TGCGCCAGCAGCGCCAAAGACAGGGGGTCCTACGAGCAGTACTTC,CASSAKDRGSYEQYF
TRBD1,TRBJ1-4,few,TRBV20-1,TGCAGTGCTAGAGAGGGCCTAGGGGGCGGCCGGGGAAAACTGTTTTTT,CSAREGLGGGRGKLFF
.,TRBJ2-5,.,TRBV12-3/TRBV12-4,TGTGCCAGCAGTGAATTAGTACAAGAGACCCAGTACTTC,CASSELVQETQYF
.,TRBJ2-1,few,TRBV5-1,TGCGCCAGCAGCTCTGGGCCCGCGCGAGATGAGCAGTTCTTC,CASSSGPARDEQFF
.,TRBJ1-1,few,TRBV4-3,TGCGCCAGCAGCCAAGAAATTGGGAGGAACACTGAAGCTTTCTTT,CASSQEIGRNTEAFF
TRBD1,TRBJ1-1,.,TRBV29-1,TGCAGCGTTCACAGGGGGATTGAAGCTTTCTTT,CSVHRGIEAFF
.,TRBJ2-2,.,TRBV28,TGTGCCAGCAGTTTTCGCCCGATCGGGGAGCTGTTTTTT,CASSFRPIGELFF
.,TRBJ1-2,few,TRBV6-1,TGTGCCAGCAGTCGGACCGGGCCGACCCAGGGCTACACCTTC,CASSRTGPTQGYTF
.,TRBJ1-5,.,TRBV20-1,TGCAGTGCTAGTAAACCGGTGGGCAATCAGCCCCAGCATTTT,CSASKPVGNQPQHF
.,TRBJ1-4,.,TRBV20-1,TGCAGTGCTAGGGTGACTAATGAAAAACTGTTTTTT,CSARVTNEKLFF
TRBD1,TRBJ2-1,once,TRBV19,TGTGCCAGTAGTATTCCTCGACAGGGCCCCGGCAATGAGCAGTTCTTC,CASSIPRQGPGNEQFF
TRBD1,TRBJ1-5,.,TRBV20-1,TGCAGTGCGTTACAGGGGGCCTGGGATCAGCCCCAGCATTTT,CSALQGAWDQPQHF
.,TRBJ1-1,few,TRBV6-2/TRBV6-3,TGTGCCAGCAGTTACTCCATCCCCGGGACACGGGGGGTTGGCACTGAAGCTTTCTTT,CASSYSIPGTRGVGTEAFF
TRBD1,TRBJ2-1,.,TRBV5-1,TGCGCCAGCAGCACCCCCCGGGACAGAGAGATCAGCTCCTACAATGAGCAGTTCTTC,CASSTPRDREISSYNEQFF
TRBD1,TRBJ2-3,few,TRBV12-5,TGTGCTAGTGGAGGACAGGTCAGCACAGATACGCAGTATTTT,CASGGQVSTDTQYF
.,TRBJ2-5,.,TRBV4-2,TGTGCCAGCAGCCAAGATGAGACAGCGAGAATCAAGAGAACCCAGTACTTC,CASSQDETARIKRTQYF
TRBD2,TRBJ2-1,.,TRBV7-3,TGTGCCAGCAGCTTAAACGCGGGGGTATCCTACAATGAGCAGTTCTTC,CASSLNAGVSYNEQFF
.,TRBJ2-4,.,TRBV10-3,TGTGCCATCAGTGAGCAGGCGTCCAAAAACATTCAGTACTTC,CAISEQASKNIQYF
.,TRBJ2-7,.,TRBV5-1,TGCGCCAGCAGCTTGGCGGGAATTGACTACTACGAGCAGTACTTC,CASSLAGIDYYEQYF
.,TRBJ2-1,many,TRBV11-2,TGTGCCAGCAGCTCAGAACTAACCGACAATGAGCAGTTCTTC,CASSSELTDNEQFF
.,TRBJ2-6,.,TRBV5-1,TGCGCCAGCAACACCGGGGCGGCTGGGGCCAACGTCCTGACTTTC,CASNTGAAGANVLTF
.,TRBJ1-2,.,TRBV28,TGTGCCAGCAGTTTCTCACGCGTTCCCTATGGCTACACCTTC,CASSFSRVPYGYTF
TRBD1,TRBJ2-1,.,TRBV20-1,TGCAGTGCTAGAGTTGCAAGGGTCAGGGGGTTAAAGGTCGTCTACAATGAGCAGTTCTTC,CSARVARVRGLKVVYNEQFF
.,TRBJ2-1,few,TRBV5-6,TGTGCCAGCAGCTGGGGGGACTTCTTCTACAATGAGCAGTTCTTC,CASSWGDFFYNEQFF
TRBD1,TRBJ2-7,.,TRBV12-3/TRBV12-4,TGTGCCAGCAGTTCCGGCGGACAGGCATTCTGGGAGCAGTACTTC,CASSSGGQAFWEQYF
.,TRBJ2-3,.,TRBV5-2,TGTGCCATGGGCCCCGGGCTCGACCGCACAGATACGCAGTATTTT,CAMGPGLDRTDTQYF
TRBD1,TRBJ2-7,.,TRBV4-1,TGCGCCAGCAGCCAAGTGTATCAGGGGGCGGGGGAGCAGTACTTC,CASSQVYQGAGEQYF
.,TRBJ2-7,few,TRBV20-1,TGCAGTGCTCAGAGGGACCCAAGCTCCTACGAGCAGTACTTC,CSAQRDPSSYEQYF
.,TRBJ2-7,few,TRBV5-8,TGTGCCAGCAGCTTTAGGACCAACTCCTACGAGCAGTACTTC,CASSFRTNSYEQYF
TRBD1,TRBJ2-4,few,TRBV12-3/TRBV12-4,TGTGCCAGCAGTTTACGGGCAGGGGGTAAAAACATTCAGTACTTC,CASSLRAGGKNIQYF
.,TRBJ2-1,few,TRBV6-2/TRBV6-3,TGTGCCAGCAGTTACCTGGTAGCGCTAAGCTCCTACAATGAGCAGTTCTTC,CASSYLVALSSYNEQFF
TRBD1,TRBJ2-5,.,TRBV12-3/TRBV12-4,TGTGCCAGCAGCATACACAGGGGAACAGAGACCCAGTACTTC,CASSIHRGTETQYF
.,TRBJ1-1,.,TRBV20-1,TGCAGTGCTAGCTCCAGGAGGGGGAACACTGAAGCTTTCTTT,CSASSRRGNTEAFF
.,TRBJ1-1,.,TRBV7-9,TGTGCCAGCAGCTTGGGCACCCGGGGCACTGAAGCTTTCTTT,CASSLGTRGTEAFF
TRBD2,TRBJ2-5,few,TRBV12-3/TRBV12-4,TGTGCCAGCAGTCCGAGTAACATAGCGGGGGGCGGAATAGAGACCCAGTACTTC,CASSPSNIAGGGIETQYF
.,TRBJ2-1,.,TRBV7-9,TGTGCCAGCAGCTTACACGCAGGGAATACATACAATGAGCAGTTCTTC,CASSLHAGNTYNEQFF
.,TRBJ2-4,.,TRBV5-1,TGCGCCAGCAGCTTGGCCGAAGGGGCCAAAAACATTCAGTACTTC,CASSLAEGAKNIQYF
.,TRBJ1-1,.,TRBV5-6,TGTGCCAGCAGCTTCCTCGGGCTGGGAACTGAAGCTTTCTTT,CASSFLGLGTEAFF
TRBD1,TRBJ2-1,.,TRBV7-2,TGTGCCAGCAGCTTAAAAAGGACAGGGACTTTCCATGAGCAGTTCTTC,CASSLKRTGTFHEQFF
TRBD1,TRBJ2-1,few,TRBV5-1,TGCGCCAGCAGCCTGATAGGGGACAGGGCCTACAATGAGCAGTTCTTC,CASSLIGDRAYNEQFF
.,TRBJ2-5,few,TRBV5-1,TGCGCCAGCACCGCTTGGGGACAACCTACAGCGGAGACCCAGTACTTC,CASTAWGQPTAETQYF
TRBD1,TRBJ1-2,.,TRBV28,TGTGCCAGCAGTTTAACGGGACAGGGGATTGCAGGGCGTGGCTACACCTTC,CASSLTGQGIAGRGYTF